A single T cell receptor beta chain is shown here with its context. The sample belongs to a study of control samples from healthy donors and cancer patients. Clones were read by immunoSEQ multiplex PCR, and TCRdb kept only the in-frame ones, dropping some. Of approximately 85,000 clones listed, about 89% were seen once; the top ten hold about 7.6%. CDR1 SEHNR and CDR2 FQNEAQ come from the germline V gene (reference sequence). V shed 1 base and J shed 0 bases, with 3 bases lying between them. The CDR3 spans 14 residues. The TCR sequence derives from a woman aged 55-75 years in good health. Sequenced input: blood. The rearrangement links TRBV7-9 to TRBJ1-4; D remains ambiguous. The CDR3, as DNA: TGTGCCAGCAGCTTAGGCGCAACTAATGAAAAACTGTTTTTT. Translating gives CASSLGATNEKLFF.